A selection of T cell receptor beta chains follows, all from one sample in a study of cytomegalovirus exposure and HLA in healthy donors. Libraries were prepared by immunoSEQ multiplex PCR; TCRdb keeps only in-frame clonotypes and omits some of them. The sample lists 150,000 to 200,000 clones, approximately 80% occurring once. Sequencing used PBMCs. All receptors derive from a woman in her 40s in good health and CMV-seronegative. Both conserved end residues are part of each CDR3. D genes are given only for firm matches. Some rows mark clone size as missing; the rest say once, few, many or name a class of expanded clone.

J gene	D gene	clone size	V gene	CDR3 DNA	CDR3 protein
TRBJ2-1	.	.	TRBV5-6	TGTGCCAGCAGCTTGGTCGGGGAGATCGGGGACAATGAGCAGTTCTTC	CASSLVGEIGDNEQFF
TRBJ1-5	TRBD1	.	TRBV19	TGTGCCAGTAGTGTACAGGGGGCTGGTCAGCCCCAGCATTTT	CASSVQGAGQPQHF
TRBJ2-2	.	.	TRBV4-1	TGCGCCAGCAGCCAAGGTGGTGGACTAACCGGGGAGCTGTTTTTT	CASSQGGGLTGELFF
TRBJ1-1	TRBD1	.	TRBV7-2	TGTGCCAGCAGCTTGGACAGGGGTAGCACTGAAGCTTTCTTT	CASSLDRGSTEAFF
TRBJ1-1	.	.	TRBV21-1	TGTGCCAGCAGCAAAGGCACAGCTAACACTGAAGCTTTCTTT	CASSKGTANTEAFF
TRBJ1-5	.	once	TRBV10-3	TGTGCCATCAGCCCCGGGGGGGCCTCCCAGCCCCAGCATTTT	CAISPGGASQPQHF
TRBJ2-1	.	.	TRBV9	TGTGCCAGCAGCGCAAGCCTTTCCTCGGGAAGGATCAATGAGCAGTTCTTC	CASSASLSSGRINEQFF
TRBJ1-2	.	.	TRBV21-1	TGTGCCAGCAGCGCATACAGGGGGCTTTCGGGCTACACCTTC	CASSAYRGLSGYTF
TRBJ2-3	.	.	TRBV7-3	TGTGCCAGCAGCCCCCGGGGGGCTAGCGCTAGCACAGATACGCAGTATTTT	CASSPRGASASTDTQYF
TRBJ2-1	TRBD2	.	TRBV5-1	TGCGCCAGCAGCAGGGCTAGCGGGTCTTACAATGAGCAGTTCTTC	CASSRASGSYNEQFF
TRBJ1-1	.	.	TRBV27	TGTGCCAGCAGTTTTCCGGGACTCTCCTCTGAAGCTTTCTTT	CASSFPGLSSEAFF
TRBJ2-5	TRBD2	.	TRBV11-3	TGTGCCAGCAGCCACCCCATCGGGACTAGCGGGAGAAGGAGACGGGAGACCCAGTACTTC	CASSHPIGTSGRRRRETQYF
TRBJ2-3	TRBD1	few	TRBV6-4	TGTGCCAGCAGTGACTCCGCGACAGGGGGCCCAGATACGCAGTATTTT	CASSDSATGGPDTQYF
TRBJ2-1	TRBD2	once	TRBV9	TGTGCCAGCGGACTAGGTAATGAGCAGTTCTTC	CASGLGNEQFF
TRBJ1-1	.	.	TRBV7-3	TGTGCCAGCAGCTTAGGGGGGGCGAACACTGAAGCTTTCTTT	CASSLGGANTEAFF
TRBJ1-2	.	.	TRBV7-8	TGTGCCAGCAGCTTACTAGAGGACATCGGCTACACCTTC	CASSLLEDIGYTF
TRBJ1-1	.	.	TRBV20-1	TGCAGTGCTAGGCGGGAAAATGAGGCTTTCTTT	CSARRENEAFF
TRBJ2-2	.	.	TRBV27	TGTGCCAGCAGTTACCAGACAGGTAACACCGGGGAGCTGTTTTTT	CASSYQTGNTGELFF
TRBJ2-1	TRBD2	.	TRBV9	TGTGCCAGCAGCACCCGGGACTACCCCCCCGGTGAGCAGTTCTTC	CASSTRDYPPGEQFF
TRBJ1-1	.	.	TRBV6-5	TGTGCCAGCAGTTACTCGAGTCCGGGTGAAGCTTTCTTT	CASSYSSPGEAFF
TRBJ2-2	TRBD2	few	TRBV5-1	TGCGCCAGCCGGACTAGCGGTCTCACCGGGGAGCTGTTTTTT	CASRTSGLTGELFF
TRBJ1-2	.	few	TRBV6-1	TGTGCCAGCATTATCAATCAGAGGGAGTCTGGCTACACCTTC	CASIINQRESGYTF
TRBJ1-5	.	once	TRBV6-5	TGTGCCAGCAGCCGGAGCGGGGGACACAATCAGCCCCAGCATTTT	CASSRSGGHNQPQHF
TRBJ2-1	.	.	TRBV11-1	TGTGCCAGCAGCTTTGGCCCGAGCGGTTATTCCTACAATGAGCAGTTCTTC	CASSFGPSGYSYNEQFF
TRBJ1-2	.	.	TRBV18	TGTGCCAGCTCCCTGGGGGAGGACTATGGCTACACCTTC	CASSLGEDYGYTF
TRBJ2-5	.	.	TRBV6-1	TGTGCCAGCAGTGTTATGTTGGAGACCCAGTACTTC	CASSVMLETQYF
TRBJ2-2	.	.	TRBV5-3	TGTGCCAGAAGCCCTCGCACCTTGCAGAAGTTTTGTCTACTAAACACCGGGGAGCTGTTTTTT	CARSPRTLQKFCLLNTGELFF
TRBJ1-5	.	.	TRBV30	TGTGCCTGGAGTGCCACAGGGATCAATCAGCCCCAGCATTTT	CAWSATGINQPQHF
TRBJ1-1	.	.	TRBV7-2	TGTGCCAGCAGCTTACGCACTGAAGCTTTCTTT	CASSLRTEAFF
TRBJ2-3	.	.	TRBV2	TGTGCCAGCAGTGAAGGGTGGAGTACTAGCACAGATACGCAGTATTTT	CASSEGWSTSTDTQYF
TRBJ2-3	TRBD1	.	TRBV5-1	TGCGCCAGCAGCAACCCGGGACAGCCAACCACAGATACGCAGTATTTT	CASSNPGQPTTDTQYF
TRBJ2-1	TRBD2	.	TRBV6-1	TGTGCCAGCAGTGAATCCCCTAGCGGGAGGAGCGATGAGCAGTTCTTC	CASSESPSGRSDEQFF
TRBJ2-6	.	.	TRBV27	TGTGCCAGCAGTTTAGCACAGGCTGGCGGGGCCAACGTCCTGACTTTC	CASSLAQAGGANVLTF
TRBJ1-4	.	.	TRBV14	TGTGCCAGCAGCCAAGATTGGGGGGTTAAACTGTTTTTT	CASSQDWGVKLFF
TRBJ1-5	.	.	TRBV7-9	TGTGCCAGCAGCACCCGGAATCAGCCCCAGCATTTT	CASSTRNQPQHF
TRBJ1-1	TRBD1	.	TRBV5-1	TGCGCCAGCAGCTTCCCGGGACAGGGAGGAGAGTCTGAAGCTTTCTTT	CASSFPGQGGESEAFF